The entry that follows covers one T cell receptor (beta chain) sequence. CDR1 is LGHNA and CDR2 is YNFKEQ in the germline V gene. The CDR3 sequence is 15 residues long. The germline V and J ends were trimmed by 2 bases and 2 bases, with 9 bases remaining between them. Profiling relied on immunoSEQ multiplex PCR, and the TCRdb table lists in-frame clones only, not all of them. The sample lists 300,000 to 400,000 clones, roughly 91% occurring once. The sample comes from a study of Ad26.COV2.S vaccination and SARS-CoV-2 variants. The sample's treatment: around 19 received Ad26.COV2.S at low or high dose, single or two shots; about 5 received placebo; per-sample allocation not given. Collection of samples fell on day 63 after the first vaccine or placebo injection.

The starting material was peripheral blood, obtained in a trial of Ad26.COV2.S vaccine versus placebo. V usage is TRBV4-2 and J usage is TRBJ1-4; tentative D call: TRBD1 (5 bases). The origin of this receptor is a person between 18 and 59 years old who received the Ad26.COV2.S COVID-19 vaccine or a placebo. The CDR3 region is CASSQTDTTNEKLFF. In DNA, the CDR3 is TGTGCCAGCAGCCAAACGGACACTACTAATGAAAAACTGTTTTTT.